A single sample gave rise to the 21 T cell receptor beta chains below, sequenced in a study of blood T cells in healthy people across ages. Primers used in a second PCR of about 7 to 11 cycles were a sample-barcoded 5' primer and a J-beta primer mix. TCRdb passed the 5' RACE reads through MiXCR, listing each CDR3 protein once. In the table there are approximately 1.5 million distinct CDR3 sequences, about 42% of which are singletons. Specimen: blood. The receptors here all came from a woman aged 18-29 years in good health.

The rearrangement links TRBV5-1 to TRBJ1-1, with TRBD1 as a possible D gene (5 bases). This CDR3 has 16 amino acids. Trimming took 0 bases from V and 1 from J, leaving 13 bases between them. Germline-derived CDR1 and CDR2 are SGHRS and YFSETQ. The CDR3 protein is CASSLVGGVANTEAFF. The CDR3 region has the DNA TGCGCCAGCAGCTTGGTGGGGGGGGTTGCGAACACTGAAGCTTTCTTT. Full variable domain (remainder filled in from reference TRBV5-1 and TRBJ1-1): KAGVTQTPRYLIKTRGQQVTLSCSPISGHRSVSWYQQTPGQGLQFLFEYFSETQRNKGNFPGRFSGRQFSNSRSEMNVSTLELGDSALYLCASSLVGGVANTEAFFGQGTRLTVV.

This chain links TRBV5-1 with TRBJ2-1; D might be TRBD1 or TRBD2, each matching 5 bases. V lost 0 bases and J 4 bases, leaving 14 bases between the germline ends. This CDR3 comprises 16 residues. CDR1 is SGHRS and CDR2 is YFSETQ in the germline V gene. This CDR3 reads CASSLAPGPEYNEQFF. CDR3 nucleotide sequence: TGCGCCAGCAGCTTGGCTCCGGGACCAGAGTACAATGAGCAGTTCTTC.

Only a few counts were recorded for this clonotype. The V gene is TRBV27, the J gene TRBJ1-2; D possibly corresponds to TRBD1 (5 bases). The CDR3 length is 14 residues. The germline gives CDR1 MNHEY, CDR2 SMNVEV (reference sequence). V lost 3 bases to trimming and J lost 4 bases, with 12 bases between them. The CDR3 DNA reads TGTGCCAGCAGTTTTAACTCAGGGCTCTATGGCTACACCTTC. Residues: CASSFNSGLYGYTF.

On this clonotype itself: Germline and junction disagree at one end, which may indicate a read error. The chain combines TRBV25-1 with TRBJ2-4, with 7 nucleotides matching TRBD1. The end of the DNA is better explained by TRBJ2-7, so the J call may be wrong. The CDR3 runs 18 residues. CDR1 and CDR2 (germline): MGHDK, SYGVNS. The chain's CDR3 is CASSERGTVDAGYREQYF. DNA of the CDR3: TGTGCTAGCAGTGAACGAGGGACAGTTGACGCCGGGTATCGCGAGCAGTACTTC.

The chain recombines TRBV7-8 with TRBJ1-5; TRBD1 matches at 7 bases. Germline values: CDR1 SGHVS, CDR2 FQNEAQ. CDR3 length: 16 amino acids. V trimming: 4 bases; J trimming: 0 bases; junction bases outside the gene matches: 6. CDR3 region: CASSSQGEYSNQPQHF. For the CDR3, the DNA is TGTGCCAGCAGCTCTCAGGGGGAGTATAGCAATCAGCCCCAGCATTTT. Supplemented by reference TRBV7-8 and TRBJ1-5, the full variable domain reads GAGVSQSPRYKVAKRGQDVALRCDPISGHVSLFWYQQALGQGPEFLTYFQNEAQLDKSGLPSDRFFAERPEGSVSTLKIQRTQQEDSAVYLCASSSQGEYSNQPQHFGDGTRLSIL.

This chain links TRBV6-6 with TRBJ1-4; no definite D call. The V end lost 8 bases, the J end lost 8 bases, and 12 bases lay between the germline ends. The CDR3 is made up of 12 amino acids. CDR1 and CDR2 (germline): MNHNY, SVGAGI (reference sequence). CDR3 residues: CASVDWAEKLFF. Here the CDR3 DNA reads TGTGCCAGCGTCGACTGGGCAGAAAAACTGTTTTTT.

This clonotype showed up just once. Germline is not matched at one junction end, which may reflect a read error. The V and J genes are TRBV14 and TRBJ2-1; 7 nucleotides agree with TRBD1. The CDR3 covers 15 residues. Germline V gene lookup returns CDR1 SGHDN and CDR2 FVKESK. In DNA form, the CDR3 reads TGTGCCAGCAGGAAACAGGGGCTGCGCCACAATGAACAGTTCTTC. It specifies CASRKQGLRHNEQFF.

This clonotype appeared a few times. The genes are TRBV19 and TRBJ2-1; D gene unclear. Trimming removed 8 bases from V and 3 bases from J, with 8 bases in between. This CDR3 has 12 residues. CDR1 is LNHDA and CDR2 is SQIVND in the germline V gene (reference sequence). CDR3 in amino acids: CASGNNYNEQFF. As DNA, the CDR3 is TGTGCCAGTGGGAACAACTACAATGAGCAGTTCTTC.

V and J are TRBV20-1 and TRBJ2-1; no clear D. The better agreement between TRBJ2-7 and the DNA end casts doubt on the J call. Germline V gene data show CDR1 as DFQATT and CDR2 as SNEGSKA (reference sequence). This CDR3 comprises 14 residues. CDR3: CSARRSVSYNEQYF. The CDR3 DNA reads as TGCAGTGCTAGGCGCTCTGTCTCCTACAATGAGCAGTACTTC.

The chain couples TRBV24-1 to TRBJ2-5, with D possibly matching TRBD2 (6 bases). The CDR3 covers 14 residues. V was trimmed by 4 bases and J by 3 bases, leaving 11 bases between them. CDR1 and CDR2 (germline): KGHDR, SFDVKD. In DNA form, the CDR3 reads TGTGCCACCAGTGACGCGGGACGGGAAGAGACCCAGTACTTC. Encoded protein: CATSDAGREETQYF.

This chain connects TRBV7-9 to TRBJ1-4; D might be TRBD1 (5 bases). V shed 3 bases and J shed 7 bases, with 12 bases lying between them. Germline assignment: CDR1 SEHNR and CDR2 FQNEAQ (reference sequence). The CDR3 length is 14 residues. CDR3 sequence: CASSFYQGGEKLFF. The CDR3 DNA reads as TGTGCCAGCAGCTTCTACCAGGGTGGTGAAAAACTGTTTTTT. The full variable domain, rest sourced from reference TRBV7-9 and TRBJ1-4, is DTGVSQNPRHKITKRGQNVTFRCDPISEHNRLYWYRQTLGQGPEFLTYFQNEAQLEKSRLLSDRFSAERPKGSFSTLEIQRTEQGDSAMYLCASSFYQGGEKLFFGSGTQLSVL.

The chain recombines TRBV7-2 with TRBJ1-2; 8 bases fit TRBD1. CDR1 is SGHTA and CDR2 is FQGNSA in the germline V gene. V dropped 0 bases and J dropped 6; count of bases not matched to a gene: 6. CDR3 length: 15 amino acids. The CDR3 loop is CASSLACRGQDGYTF. CDR3 nucleotides: TGTGCCAGCAGCTTAGCTTGCAGGGGGCAAGATGGCTACACCTTC.

The J gene is TRBJ2-5, the V gene TRBV12-3 or TRBV12-4, with D uncertain. This CDR3 region has 14 residues. V lost 3 bases, J lost 3 bases, and 11 bases lay in between. The CDR3 sequence: CASSFGQDEETQYF. The CDR3 coding sequence is TGTGCCAGCAGTTTTGGGCAGGATGAAGAGACCCAGTACTTC.

The V call is TRBV7-2, the J call TRBJ2-5; D assignment may be TRBD1 or TRBD2 (5 bases each). CDR1 is SGHTA, CDR2 FQGNSA, per germline. This CDR3 spans 14 amino acids. V lost 6 bases, J lost 9 bases, and 20 bases lay in between. DNA of the CDR3: TGTGCCAGCAGAAAGGGACGGGGTATATCGTCCCAGTACTTC. Translating gives CASRKGRGISSQYF.

This clonotype has just a few counts. The chain employs TRBV4-3 and TRBJ2-7; D is possibly TRBD1 (6 bases). CDR1 is LGHNA and CDR2 is YSLEER in the germline V gene. The CDR3 spans 13 residues. V was trimmed by 8 bases and J by 2 bases, leaving 13 bases between them. CDR3 sequence: CASRNRETYEQYF. The DNA of the CDR3 is TGCGCCAGCCGAAACAGGGAGACCTACGAGCAGTACTTC.

This clonotype was picked up many times. The chain couples TRBV4-3 to TRBJ1-2, with D unclear. Trimming cost V 1 base and J 2 bases, with 8 bases left between them. The germline V gene encodes CDR1 LGHNA and CDR2 YSLEER. This CDR3 spans 14 amino acids. The CDR3 region has the DNA TGCGCCAGCAGCCAAGTAGGTGGGAACTATGGCTACACCTTC. The encoded protein is CASSQVGGNYGYTF.

V usage is TRBV29-1 and J usage is TRBJ2-4; D not certain. The CDR3 has 13 residues. Germline loops: CDR1 SQVTM, CDR2 ANQGSEA. DNA for the CDR3: TGCGGCGCCCTGGAGCTAGCCAAAAACATTCAGTACTTC. This sequence encodes CGALELAKNIQYF.

This clonotype has a single count. The rearrangement uses TRBV5-1 and TRBJ1-2, with 7 nucleotides matching TRBD1. The CDR3 is 16 amino acids. The germline V gene has CDR1 SGHRS and CDR2 YFSETQ. V was pared by 4 bases and J by 0 bases, with 9 bases of the junction left unmatched. CDR3: CASSPRDSQANYGYTF. The CDR3 DNA sequence: TGCGCCAGCAGCCCCCGGGACAGCCAAGCTAACTATGGCTACACCTTC.

This clonotype appeared a few times. CDR3 nucleotides: TGCAGCGTAGAGGAGGGTAGAGAAGATACGCAGTATTTT. Its protein product is CSVEEGREDTQYF. V and J are TRBV29-1 and TRBJ2-3, with D tentatively TRBD2 (6 bases). Trimming took off 6 bases at V and 5 bases at J, with 15 bases between the two ends. The CDR3 is 13 residues long. Germline V gene lookup returns CDR1 SQVTM and CDR2 ANQGSEA.

As concerns this clonotype: One junction end does not reproduce the germline sequence, and a read error may be involved. This rearrangement joins TRBV5-1 to TRBJ1-4; D perhaps matches TRBD1 (6 bases). This CDR3 is built from 16 residues. CDR1 and CDR2 (germline): SGHRS, YFSETQ. Here the CDR3 DNA reads TGCCCCAGCAGAATGAACGCCCAGGGGATTAATGAAAAACTGTTTTTT. Translating gives CPSRMNAQGINEKLFF.

The chain combines TRBV20-1 with TRBJ1-2; D call uncertain. The V gene lost 5 bases and the J gene lost 2 bases, with 18 bases spanning the gap. The CDR3 length is 15 residues. Germline CDR1 is DFQATT and CDR2 is SNEGSKA (reference sequence). The CDR3 region is CSAGKGSRGNYGYTF. Here the CDR3 DNA reads TGCAGTGCTGGTAAGGGTTCAAGAGGGAACTATGGCTACACCTTC.